What follows describes a single T cell receptor (beta chain). This clonotype was observed a few times. Its antigen is unknown. No qualities accompany the bases; no much larger clone lies one base away. Instrument used: Illumina HiSeq 2500. TCR beta libraries were prepared by quantitative 5'-RACE with molecular barcodes. Under the source paper's analysis protocol: Disease-linked TCR variants were identified with a new computational method built on a probabilistic model of VDJ rearrangement. The public reads were quality trimmed at Q25 with fastp and then assembled into clones with MiXCR by TCRdb, keeping productive beta chains. All rows with the same CDR3 protein become a single entry with the most common DNA and genes. The V and J calls were not made by the authors but by TCRdb's processing. The sample table shows 700,000 or so distinct CDR3 sequences, and 19% are seen once. The top ten clonotypes cover around a fifth of the sample.

From a lookup of the germline V gene (reference sequence), CDR1 and CDR2 are DFQATT and SNEGSKA. From V the trimming removes 6 bases and from J it removes 6 bases, while the gene matches leave 10 bases of the junction unaccounted for. From its cysteine to its phenylalanine, the CDR3 spans 14 amino acids. Solely the CDR3 DNA is kept, with 42 bases framed from the first base. The data stem from a study of CD8 T cells in ankylosing spondylitis (dated by TCRdb to the late 2010s). Turning to the overall study: To find TCR variants linked to disease, the study profiled T cell receptor beta repertoires in ankylosing spondylitis patients and healthy donors. The full study cohort comprised roughly 24 ankylosing spondylitis patients and 110 or so healthy donors. Peripheral blood was sampled, and synovial fluid was also collected from ankylosing spondylitis patients.

General conclusions and limits of the study: Some TCR beta motif variants had previously been reported in synovial fluid and blood of reactive arthritis patients, which suggested common disease-initiation mechanisms. The disease-linked clones had a CD8+ phenotype and were found at relatively low frequencies in peripheral blood. Blood from ankylosing spondylitis patients appeared to be characterized by a TCR beta motif made up of about 8 highly homologous amino acid variants. The disease-linked clones were reported to be significantly enriched in matched synovial fluid samples from ankylosing spondylitis patients.

The chain is made from TRBV20-1 and TRBJ2-3, with 9 bases matching TRBD2. The sequenced sample was blood, either unsorted or a sorted T cell fraction (not recorded which). This TCR derives from a male donor with ankylosing spondylitis. The nucleotide sequence reads as follows: TGCAGTGCAGAGGGAGGCGGGGGGGCGGATACGCAGTATTTT. This translates into CSAEGGGGADTQYF.